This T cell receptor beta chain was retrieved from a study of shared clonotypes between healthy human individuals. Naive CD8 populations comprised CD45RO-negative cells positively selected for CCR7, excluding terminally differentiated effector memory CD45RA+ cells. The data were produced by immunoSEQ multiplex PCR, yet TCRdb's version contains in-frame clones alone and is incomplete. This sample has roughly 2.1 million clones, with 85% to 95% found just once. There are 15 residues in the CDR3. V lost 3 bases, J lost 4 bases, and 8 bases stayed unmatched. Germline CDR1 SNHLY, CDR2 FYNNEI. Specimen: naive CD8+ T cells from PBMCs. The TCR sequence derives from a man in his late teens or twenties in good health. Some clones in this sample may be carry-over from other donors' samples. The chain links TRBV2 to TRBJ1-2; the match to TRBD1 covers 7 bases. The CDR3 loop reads CASSDSYRGGYGYTF. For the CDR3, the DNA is TGTGCCAGCAGTGATTCGTACAGGGGAGGCTATGGCTACACCTTC.